These 8 T cell receptor beta chains were sequenced from one sample in a study of cytomegalovirus exposure and HLA in healthy donors. 13 Jbeta primers and 60 Vbeta primers were used for the PCR. This table comes from immunoSEQ multiplex PCR, and its TCRdb copy is limited to in-frame clones, with some not included. The repertoire holds roughly 200,000 clones, with about 85% as singletons. The sequenced sample was PBMCs. Every receptor here comes from a boy between 2 and 10 years old in good health and CMV-seronegative.

The chain recombines TRBV5-1 with TRBJ2-3, with TRBD1 as a possible D gene (7 bases). CDR1 is SGHRS, CDR2 YFSETQ, per germline. This CDR3 region has 14 residues. Trimming shortened V by 8 bases and J by 5 bases, and 18 bases separated the two germline ends. The CDR3 DNA sequence: TGCGCCAGTTCGCAGGGGGGCGAAGGAGATACGCAGTATTTT. Residues: CASSQGGEGDTQYF.

V and J are TRBV29-1 and TRBJ2-2; 15 bases align to TRBD2. This CDR3 contains 14 residues. Germline values: CDR1 SQVTM, CDR2 ANQGSEA. V lost 6 bases and J lost 7; bases outside the gene matches: 3. The CDR3 is CSVGLAGGVGELFF. Here the CDR3 DNA reads TGCAGCGTGGGACTAGCGGGGGGAGTCGGGGAGCTGTTTTTT.

The chain joins TRBV4-1 to TRBJ2-5; D possibly corresponds to TRBD1 (7 bases). Trimming removed 1 base from V and 4 bases from J, with 13 bases in between. Looked up from germline, CDR1 is MGHRA and CDR2 is YSYEKL. The CDR3 is made up of 15 amino acids. The chain's CDR3 is CASSQAEGAAETQYF. CDR3 sequence (DNA): TGCGCCAGCAGCCAAGCGGAGGGGGCCGCAGAGACCCAGTACTTC.

The gene calls are TRBV28 and TRBJ2-7; weak D call: TRBD2 (6 bases). The CDR3 has 14 residues. With 5 bases removed from V and 6 bases from J, the gap between germline ends came to 17 bases. The germline gives CDR1 MDHEN, CDR2 SYDVKM. The CDR3 bases are TGTGCCAGCAGTCTCGCCGGGGAGGAGCGCGAGCAGTACTTC. Translating it yields CASSLAGEEREQYF.

The chain links TRBV5-8 to TRBJ1-4; 7 nucleotides agree with TRBD1. V lost 3 bases, J lost 8 bases, and 7 bases stayed unmatched. Germline values: CDR1 SGHTS, CDR2 YDEGEE. The CDR3 loop spans 14 amino acids. CDR3 in amino acids: CASSYGQDGEKLFF. The CDR3 nucleotides are TGTGCCAGCAGCTACGGACAGGACGGGGAAAAACTGTTTTTT.

This clone is a singleton in its sample. In nucleotides, the CDR3 is TGTGCCAGTAGCCATGGTCCAGACAACTCCTACGAGCAGTACTTC. Protein sequence: CASSHGPDNSYEQYF. This sequence joins TRBV19 and TRBJ2-7, with unresolved D. The V end lost 6 bases, the J end lost 0 bases, and 15 bases lay between the germline ends. This CDR3 region has 15 residues. From germline, CDR1 is LNHDA and CDR2 SQIVND (reference sequence).

The rearrangement uses TRBV7-3 and TRBJ2-1, with a weak D call TRBD2 (5 bases). CDR1 and CDR2 (germline): SGHTA, FQGTGA. This CDR3 region has 15 residues. V was clipped by 0 bases and J by 5 bases, with 11 bases between them. CDR3 residues: CASSLTEEWHNEQFF. The CDR3 coding sequence is TGTGCCAGCAGCTTAACGGAGGAATGGCACAATGAGCAGTTCTTC.

The CDR3 coding sequence is TGTGCCTGGAGTGTACCGGGGGGCAGCGAGGGGCCTGAAGCTTTCTTT. Translated, it gives CAWSVPGGSEGPEAFF. The chain recombines TRBV30 with TRBJ1-1, with D tentatively TRBD1 (6 bases). Germline loops: CDR1 GTSNPN, CDR2 SVGIG (reference sequence). CDR3 size: 16 residues. The V end lost 0 bases, the J end lost 6 bases, and 20 bases lay between the germline ends.